The clone carrying this TCR beta chain was counted ten times or more. The antigen is unknown. This record belongs to a study of response to subunit inactivated influenza vaccine. The study's findings and limits: With each seasonal influenza vaccination, the authors suggested, few new T cells are recruited.

The CDR3 runs 16 residues. Germline CDR1 SGHTA, CDR2 FQGNSA. Trimming shortened V by 5 bases and J by 5 bases, and 21 bases separated the two germline ends. TCRdb re-derived calls from the RT-PCR reads in MiXCR, one entry per CDR3 protein. The sample shows about 530,000 distinct CDR3 sequences, approximately 12% of them seen only once. The chain carries TRBV7-2 and TRBJ1-2, with a weak D call TRBD1 (5 bases). This sequence was found in a man aged 50-59 years who received an inactivated influenza vaccine. The specimen was PBMCs from blood, collected on the day of vaccination. Here the CDR3 reads CASSQDGTLRTYGYTF. The CDR3 nucleotides are TGTGCCAGCAGCCAGGACGGGACCTTAAGGACTTATGGCTACACCTTC.